Listed here are 10 T cell receptor beta chains from one sample, sequenced in a study of CD8+ T cells in alopecia areata. Treatment given: oral pan-JAK inhibitor, 5-10 mg twice daily. Extraction of RNA preceded its reverse transcription into cDNA, which served as the sequencing template. The protocol was immunoSEQ multiplex PCR, while the TCRdb copy is restricted to in-frame clones and leaves out a portion. The repertoire includes approximately 150,000 clones, around 60% of them detected once, and 13% to 15% sits in the top ten. The sequenced sample was CD4+ T cells sorted from blood, obtained at week 24, from a patient treated with tofacitinib. The receptor source for this set is a human donor with alopecia areata.

This clone has just a few counts. The CDR3 DNA is TGCGCCAGCAGCGACAGCTATGGCTACACCTTC. This codes for CASSDSYGYTF. The rearrangement joins TRBV5-1 to TRBJ1-2, with D perhaps matching TRBD1 (5 bases). V was shortened by 4 bases and J by 4 bases, with 5 bases between the two germline ends. Germline assignment: CDR1 SGHRS and CDR2 YFSETQ. The CDR3 consists of 11 residues.

This clone was counted between two and nine times. The chain combines TRBV29-1 with TRBJ2-7; the D gene is possibly TRBD2 (5 bases). V was shortened by 6 bases and J by 6 bases, with 15 bases between the two germline ends. CDR1 and CDR2 (germline): SQVTM, ANQGSEA. The CDR3 length is 12 residues. CDR3 sequence reads: CSVDTTGGEQYF. In DNA, the CDR3 is TGCAGCGTCGACACTACCGGAGGCGAGCAGTACTTC.

J is TRBJ2-1 and V is TRBV18; no clear D gene. In germline, CDR1 is KGHSH, CDR2 LQKENI. Trimming cost V 3 bases and J 6 bases, with 3 bases left between them. This CDR3 comprises 11 residues. CDR3 sequence: CASSPGNEQFF. The DNA for the CDR3 is TGTGCCAGCTCACCGGGCAATGAGCAGTTCTTC.

This clone was observed a handful of times. V gene TRBV9 combines with J gene TRBJ1-1, with D unclear. The length of the CDR3 is 14 residues. Trimming removed 4 bases at V and 0 bases at J, with 10 bases between. CDR1 and CDR2 (germline): SGDLS, YYNGEE. This CDR3 reads CASSSRLMNTEAFF. The CDR3 bases are TGTGCCAGCAGCTCCAGACTCATGAACACTGAAGCTTTCTTT.

The rearrangement uses TRBV7-8 and TRBJ1-2; TRBD1 agrees at 9 bases. The germline CDR1 and CDR2 sequences are SGHVS and FQNEAQ. CDR3 length equals 14 residues. Trimming took 5 bases from V and 6 from J; bases not matched to a gene: 7. CDR3 nucleotide sequence: TGTGCCAGCAGCCCCCCGGGGACAGGGAATGGCTACACCTTC. Encoded protein: CASSPPGTGNGYTF.

The rearrangement joins TRBV11-2 to TRBJ1-5; D remains unclear. The CDR3 covers 15 residues. The ends were cut back, 5 bases at V and 0 bases at J, with 11 bases in the middle. Germline V CDR1 and CDR2: SGHAT, FQNNGV. This CDR3 reads CASSQSPDSNQPQHF. As DNA, the CDR3 is TGTGCCAGCAGCCAGTCTCCAGATAGCAATCAGCCCCAGCATTTT.

V usage is TRBV9 and J usage is TRBJ1-1; TRBD1 agrees at 8 bases. Per germline, CDR1 SGDLS and CDR2 YYNGEE. The V gene end was trimmed by 5 bases and the J gene end by 7 bases; junction bases not matched to a gene: 10. The CDR3 length is 14 residues. CDR3 bases: TGTGCCAGCAGTGAATCAGGACAGGGCTTTGAAGCTTTCTTT. The encoded protein is CASSESGQGFEAFF.

The genes are TRBV28 and TRBJ2-7; 9 bases align to TRBD1. V dropped 5 bases and J dropped 3; count of bases not matched to a gene: 8. CDR1 and CDR2 (germline): MDHEN, SYDVKM. The CDR3 totals 15 residues. The CDR3 loop is CASSRPGQGLYEQYF. For the CDR3, the DNA is TGTGCCAGCAGTAGACCGGGACAGGGCCTCTACGAGCAGTACTTC. Looking up the rest from reference TRBV28 and TRBJ2-7 gives the full variable domain: DVKVTQSSRYLVKRTGEKVFLECVQDMDHENMFWYRQDPGLGLRLIYFSYDVKMKEKGDIPEGYSVSREKKERFSLILESASTNQTSMYLCASSRPGQGLYEQYFGPGTRLTVT.

This clone was seen a few times. V gene TRBV5-1 combines with J gene TRBJ1-6, with D possibly TRBD1 on 6 matching bases. The V end lost 4 bases, the J end lost 7 bases, and 15 bases lay between the germline ends. This CDR3 is 15 amino acids long. Germline values: CDR1 SGHRS, CDR2 YFSETQ. CDR3 sequence: CASSGRTDANSPLHF. The CDR3 nucleotides read TGCGCCAGCAGCGGGAGGACAGACGCGAATTCACCCCTCCACTTT.

The CDR3 region is CASRSQGELTEAFF. CDR3 bases: TGTGCCAGCAGGTCACAGGGGGAGCTGACTGAAGCTTTCTTT. J is TRBJ1-1 and V is TRBV7-9; 8 bases fit TRBD1. V shed 6 bases, J shed 5 bases, and the junction held 8 bases outside the gene matches. CDR3 length: 14 residues. Germline loops: CDR1 SEHNR, CDR2 FQNEAQ (reference sequence).